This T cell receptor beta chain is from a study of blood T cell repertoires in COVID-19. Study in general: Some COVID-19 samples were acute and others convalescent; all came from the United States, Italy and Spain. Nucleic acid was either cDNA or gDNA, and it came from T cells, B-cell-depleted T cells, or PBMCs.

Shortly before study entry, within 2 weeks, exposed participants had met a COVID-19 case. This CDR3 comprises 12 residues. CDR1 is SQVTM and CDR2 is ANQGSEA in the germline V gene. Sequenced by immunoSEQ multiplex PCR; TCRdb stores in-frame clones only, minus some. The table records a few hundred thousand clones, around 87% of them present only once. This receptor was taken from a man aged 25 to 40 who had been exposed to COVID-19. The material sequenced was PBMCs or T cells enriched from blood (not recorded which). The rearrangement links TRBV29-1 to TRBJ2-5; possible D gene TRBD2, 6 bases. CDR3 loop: CRAGDFQETQYF. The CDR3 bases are TGCAGAGCTGGGGACTTCCAAGAGACCCAGTACTTC.